These T cell receptor beta chains were read from a single sample in a study of T cells in Graves' hyperthyroidism and ophthalmopathy. Via MiXCR, TCRdb re-called the multiplex PCR reads, giving one row per CDR3 protein. The sample includes over 500,000 distinct CDR3 sequences, around 15% of them seen just once. Sequenced sample: blood. All receptors derive from a woman aged 40-49 years with Graves' hyperthyroidism. Both conserved end residues are part of each CDR3. The D gene is left open where the match is weak. Clone size appears in some rows only: once, few, many, or a class for an expanded clone.

TRBJ2-1	many	TRBV6-1	-	TGTGCCAGCACCGCGAACGACAATGAGCAGTTCTTC	CASTANDNEQFF
TRBJ2-4	many	TRBV12-3/TRBV12-4	TRBD1	TGTGCCAGCAGTTTAGGGACAGGGTCAAACATTCAGTACTTC	CASSLGTGSNIQYF
TRBJ1-3	many	TRBV30	-	TGTGCCTGGACGAAGGGGTCGTCGGGAAACACCATATATTTT	CAWTKGSSGNTIYF
TRBJ2-7	many	TRBV15	TRBD2	TGTGCCACCAGCAGAGATAACCCCGAGACTAGCGGGAGGACGAACTCCTACGAGCAGTACTTC	CATSRDNPETSGRTNSYEQYF
TRBJ2-3	-	TRBV28	-	TGTGCCAGCAGCATTCAGGACGGGGGATATTACGATACGCAGTATTTT	CASSIQDGGYYDTQYF
TRBJ1-6	many	TRBV3-1	-	TGTGCCAGCAGCGGGACGGGAAATTCACCCCTCCACTTT	CASSGTGNSPLHF
TRBJ2-7	many	TRBV20-1	-	TGCAGTGCTAGAACAACTAGGGACGAGCAGTACTTC	CSARTTRDEQYF
TRBJ2-1	many	TRBV11-2	TRBD2	TGTGCCAGCAGCGCCCGGGACTACTACAATGAGCAGTTCTTC	CASSARDYYNEQFF
TRBJ2-1	-	TRBV25-1	TRBD2	TGTGCCAGCAGCGGTGGCAGGGTGGAGCGGGGCAGCTCCTACAATGAGCAGTTCTTC	CASSGGRVERGSSYNEQFF
TRBJ1-2	few	TRBV7-2	-	TGTGCCAGCAGCACAGGAGGAGAAGTTGGGGGCTACACCTTC	CASSTGGEVGGYTF
TRBJ2-3	many	TRBV28	TRBD2	TGTGCCAGCAGTTCCTACCCCGGGACTACAGCAGATACGCAGTATTTT	CASSSYPGTTADTQYF
TRBJ2-3	few	TRBV29-1	-	TGCAGCGCCCTTACAGGGAAGGGCACGCACGATACGCAGTATTTT	CSALTGKGTHDTQYF
TRBJ2-7	-	TRBV25-1	TRBD1	TGTGCCAGCAGTGAATCTAGACAGGGATACGAGCAGTACTTC	CASSESRQGYEQYF
TRBJ1-2	many	TRBV3-1	-	TGTGCCAGCAGCCAACGAGGGTCCTATGGCTACACCTTC	CASSQRGSYGYTF
TRBJ1-5	-	TRBV24-1	-	TGTGCCACCAGTTTGACACAGGGAGCGCCCCAGCATTTT	CATSLTQGAPQHF
TRBJ2-2	-	TRBV29-1	TRBD2	TGCAGCGTTGGGCGGGAGCTTACCGGGGAGCTGTTTTTT	CSVGRELTGELFF
TRBJ2-7	many	TRBV11-3	TRBD1	TGTGCCAGCACCATCCGGACAGGGAGCTCCTACGAGCAGTACTTC	CASTIRTGSSYEQYF
TRBJ2-1	few	TRBV12-3/TRBV12-4	-	TGTGCCAGCGTGGGCAGGGTGAATGAGCAGTTCTTC	CASVGRVNEQFF
TRBJ2-1	-	TRBV6-2/TRBV6-3	-	TGTGCCAGCAGGATATTAGGTGAGCAGTTCTTC	CASRILGEQFF
TRBJ1-5	-	TRBV19	-	TGTGCCAGTAGTATTGGCGCAGGGATTAATCAGCCCCAGCATTTT	CASSIGAGINQPQHF
TRBJ2-7	many	TRBV28	-	TGTGCCAGCAGGGGCGGGACAGTGACCTCCTACGAGCAGTACTTC	CASRGGTVTSYEQYF
TRBJ1-5	once	TRBV10-3	-	TGTGCCATCAGTGGGTCCGGGGGGGGATTGGGCAATCAGCCCCAGCATTTT	CAISGSGGGLGNQPQHF
TRBJ2-1	many	TRBV20-1	TRBD2	TGCAGTGCTAGAGATACTGTGGCGGGAGTATACAATGAGCAGTTCTTC	CSARDTVAGVYNEQFF
TRBJ2-1	many	TRBV20-1	TRBD2	TGCAGTGCTAGGAATTTGGGCCTAGCGGGTGGGGGAGATGAGCAGTTCTTC	CSARNLGLAGGGDEQFF
TRBJ2-1	many	TRBV2	-	TGTGCCAGCAGTCGAGAGGACAGCAGCTCCTACAATGAGCAGTTCTTC	CASSREDSSSYNEQFF
TRBJ1-1	-	TRBV19	-	TGTGCCAGTAGTATAGGAGGGGGACGGGGAAGCACTGAAGCTTTCTTT	CASSIGGGRGSTEAFF
TRBJ2-1	many	TRBV20-1	-	TGCAGTGCTAGCGGACCGAGGGGCAATGAGCAGTTCTTC	CSASGPRGNEQFF
TRBJ2-3	many	TRBV20-1	-	TGCAGTGCTAGAAGGGATACGCAGTATTTT	CSARRDTQYF
TRBJ2-2	-	TRBV10-3	-	TGTGCCATCAGTGAAGACATAAACACCGGGGAGCTGTTTTTT	CAISEDINTGELFF
TRBJ1-4	few	TRBV20-1	TRBD1	TGCAGTGCTAGAATAACAGGGGGCCGGGAAAAACTGTTTTTT	CSARITGGREKLFF
TRBJ2-7	-	TRBV7-2	-	TGTGCCAGCAGCTTAGACACCAGAAACTACGAGCAGTACTTC	CASSLDTRNYEQYF
TRBJ2-5	-	TRBV29-1	TRBD2	TGCAGCGCCTTCGGGACTAGCGTCTCCAAAGAGACCCAGTACTTC	CSAFGTSVSKETQYF
TRBJ1-1	many	TRBV6-1	-	TGTGCCAGCAGTGCCTCAGGGGTGGGAAACACTGAAGCTTTCTTT	CASSASGVGNTEAFF
TRBJ1-3	few	TRBV18	-	TGTGCCAGCTCACCAGGGCCGGCGGGAAACACCATATATTTT	CASSPGPAGNTIYF
TRBJ2-3	many	TRBV12-3/TRBV12-4	-	TGTGCCAGCAGTTTAGCATTTTCAGATACGCAGTATTTT	CASSLAFSDTQYF
TRBJ1-2	few	TRBV5-1	-	TGCGCCAGCAGCTCCCCGGGCCTCAGGGACTATGGCTACACCTTC	CASSSPGLRDYGYTF
TRBJ2-3	many	TRBV6-1	-	TGTGCCAGCAGTGGATTGGGGCCCACAGATACGCAGTATTTT	CASSGLGPTDTQYF
TRBJ2-7	-	TRBV4-1	-	TGCGCCAGCAGTTCCGACATGGTCGAGCAGTACTTC	CASSSDMVEQYF
TRBJ2-7	-	TRBV9	-	TGTGCCAGCAGCGTAGCTTTAGGGTTGGACGAGCAGTACTTC	CASSVALGLDEQYF
TRBJ2-7	-	TRBV20-1	-	TGCAGTGTTCGGACTCCCGCCTACGAGCAGTACTTC	CSVRTPAYEQYF
TRBJ2-7	many	TRBV3-1	TRBD2	TGTGCCAGCAGCCAGGTAGGGACTAGCGGGCCCTACGAGCAGTACTTC	CASSQVGTSGPYEQYF
TRBJ2-7	many	TRBV3-1	TRBD2	TGTGCCAGCAGCCAGGGACTAGCGGGAGTCGGGCAGTACTTC	CASSQGLAGVGQYF
TRBJ1-1	-	TRBV27	TRBD1	TGTGCCAGCCCGCGCCCCGGGACAGGCACTGAAGCTTTCTTT	CASPRPGTGTEAFF
TRBJ2-2	few	TRBV12-3/TRBV12-4	-	TGTGCCAGCAGTTTAGGACAGGAGGCAACGGGGGAGCTGTTTTTT	CASSLGQEATGELFF
TRBJ2-1	many	TRBV5-1	-	TGCGCCAGCAGCTCGTATAGTGGGGGCCCTACGGATGAGCAGTTCTTC	CASSSYSGGPTDEQFF